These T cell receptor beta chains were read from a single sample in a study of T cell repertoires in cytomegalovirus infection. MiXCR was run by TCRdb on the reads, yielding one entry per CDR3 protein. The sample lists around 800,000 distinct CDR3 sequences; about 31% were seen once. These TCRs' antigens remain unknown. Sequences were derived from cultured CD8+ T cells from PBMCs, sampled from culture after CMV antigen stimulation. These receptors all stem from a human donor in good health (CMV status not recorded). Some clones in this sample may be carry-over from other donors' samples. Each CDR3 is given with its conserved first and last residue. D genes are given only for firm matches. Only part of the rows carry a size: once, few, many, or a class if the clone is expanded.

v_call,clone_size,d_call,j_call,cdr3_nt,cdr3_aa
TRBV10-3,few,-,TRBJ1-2,TGTGCCATCAGTGAGTCGGACAGTCGGCCTCCTTACTATGGCTACACCTTC,CAISESDSRPPYYGYTF
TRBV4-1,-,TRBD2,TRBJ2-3,TGCGCCAGCAGCTTTGGGACTAGCGGAGCCTTAGATACGCAGTATTTT,CASSFGTSGALDTQYF
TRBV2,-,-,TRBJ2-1,TGTGCCAGCAGGGGGTATAGCTGGAATGAGCAGTTCTTC,CASRGYSWNEQFF
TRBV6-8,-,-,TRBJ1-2,TGTGTCAGCAGTCCAACGCCGGCGGGGGTTTGGAGTGGCTACACCTTC,CVSSPTPAGVWSGYTF
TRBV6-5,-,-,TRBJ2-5,TGTGCCAGCAGTTCGGAACCTTTAGTGGCCGGAGAGACCCAGTACTTC,CASSSEPLVAGETQYF
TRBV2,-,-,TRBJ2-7,TGTGCCAGCAGTGAAGAACAGCGGCCGCCCGAGCAGTACTTC,CASSEEQRPPEQYF
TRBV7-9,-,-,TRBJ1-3,TGTGCCAGCAGCGCTAGCTCCGGGGCTGGAAACACCATATATTTT,CASSASSGAGNTIYF
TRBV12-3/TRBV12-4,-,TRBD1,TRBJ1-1,TGTGCCTCGGACAGGGGAAACACTGAAGCTTTCTTT,CASDRGNTEAFF
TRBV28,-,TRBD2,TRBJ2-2,TGTGCCAGCAGTTTAGCGGGGGGGACGAACACCGGGGAGCTGTTTTTT,CASSLAGGTNTGELFF
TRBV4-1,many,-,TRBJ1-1,TGCGCCAGCAGCCAGAGTGGGAACACTGAAGCTTTCTTT,CASSQSGNTEAFF
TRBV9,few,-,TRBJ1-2,TGTGCCAGCAGCGTAGGGGGAGCGGGTAACTATGGCTACACCTTC,CASSVGGAGNYGYTF
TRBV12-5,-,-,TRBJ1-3,TGTGCTAGTGGTTTCACCCGCAGGGAGGACTCTGGAAACACCATATATTTT,CASGFTRREDSGNTIYF
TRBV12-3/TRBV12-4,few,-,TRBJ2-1,TGTGCCAGCAGTGGGCCGCAGCTCCCTTACAATGAGCAGTTCTTC,CASSGPQLPYNEQFF
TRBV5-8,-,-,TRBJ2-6,TGTGCCTCTACTCCCCGACCGGGGGTCGTGGCAATTTCAGGGGCCAACGTCCTGACTTTC,CASTPRPGVVAISGANVLTF
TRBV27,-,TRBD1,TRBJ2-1,TGTGCCAGCAGTCTTCCAGGGACAGGTTACAATGAGCAGTTCTTC,CASSLPGTGYNEQFF
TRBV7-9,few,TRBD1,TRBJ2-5,TGTGCCAGCAGTGAAGACAGGGGGCGCTTTGGAGGGGGGGCCCGAGAGACCCAGTACTTC,CASSEDRGRFGGGARETQYF
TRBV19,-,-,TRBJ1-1,TGTGCCAGTAGTATAGTCGGCAGGGGCACTGAAGCTTTCTTT,CASSIVGRGTEAFF
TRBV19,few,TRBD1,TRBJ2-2,TGTGCCAGCAAAACGGACAGGGAAGGATGGGTGCTGTTTTTT,CASKTDREGWVLFF
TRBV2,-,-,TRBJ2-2,TGTGCCAACAGTGACGGGCAGGACGGGGAGCTGTTTTTT,CANSDGQDGELFF
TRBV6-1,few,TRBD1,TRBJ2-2,TGTGCCAGCAGTGACCGGGACAGGGTCCCCGGGGAGCTGTTTTTT,CASSDRDRVPGELFF
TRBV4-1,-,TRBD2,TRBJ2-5,TGCGCCAGCAGCCAAAAGACGGAAGCAGTGCTAGCGGCGACGATGACCCAGTACTTC,CASSQKTEAVLAATMTQYF
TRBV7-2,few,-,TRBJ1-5,TGTGCCAGCAGCTTAGGATCTTTCTGGCCCCAGCATTTT,CASSLGSFWPQHF
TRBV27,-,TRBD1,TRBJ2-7,TGTGCCAGCAGGCAAGGTGGGACAGGAATCCACGAGCAGTACTTC,CASRQGGTGIHEQYF
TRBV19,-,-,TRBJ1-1,TGTGCCAGTAGTATAAGCAGGGTCGCTGAAGCTTTCTTT,CASSISRVAEAFF
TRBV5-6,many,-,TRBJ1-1,TGTGCCAGCAGCTTAATGAGCACTGAAGCTTTCTTT,CASSLMSTEAFF
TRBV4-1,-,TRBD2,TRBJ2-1,TGCGCCAGCAGCCAAGAGGGACTAGCGGGGCACAATGAGCAGTTCTTC,CASSQEGLAGHNEQFF
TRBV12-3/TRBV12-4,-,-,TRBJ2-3,TGTGCCAGCCTCTTGGCGGCGACAGATACGCAGTATTTT,CASLLAATDTQYF
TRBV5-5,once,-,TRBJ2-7,TGTGCCAGCAGCTTGGTGCAGAACTACGAGCAGTACTTC,CASSLVQNYEQYF
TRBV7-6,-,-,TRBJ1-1,TGTGCCAGCAGCGATGAGATAGGGACGGCTGAAGCTTTCTTT,CASSDEIGTAEAFF
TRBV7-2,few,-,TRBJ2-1,TGTGCCAGCAGCTTAGCGACTCAACCATACAATGAGCAGTTCTTC,CASSLATQPYNEQFF
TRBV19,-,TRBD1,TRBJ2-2,TGTGCCAGTAGTATTGGCAGGGGGCCGGCCGGGGAGCTGTTTTTT,CASSIGRGPAGELFF
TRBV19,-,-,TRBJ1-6,TGTGCCAGTAGTCCCTCGGACACCCCTTCTCACTTT,CASSPSDTPSHF
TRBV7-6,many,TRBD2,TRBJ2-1,TGTGCCAGCAGACCTCCGGGACTAGCGAGTTCCAATGAGCAGTTCTTC,CASRPPGLASSNEQFF
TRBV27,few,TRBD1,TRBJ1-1,TGTGCCAGCAGTCCCTGGAGGGGGCACACTGAAGCTTTCTTT,CASSPWRGHTEAFF
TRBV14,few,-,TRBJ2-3,TGTGCCAGCAGCCAAGACCGCACAGATACGCAGTATTTT,CASSQDRTDTQYF
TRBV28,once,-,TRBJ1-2,TGTGCCAGCAGTTTAATGGGCGGCAACCCTTATGGCTACACCTTC,CASSLMGGNPYGYTF
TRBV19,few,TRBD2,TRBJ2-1,TGTGCCAGTAGTAGGGTTACTAGCGGAATCTACAATGAGCAGTTCTTC,CASSRVTSGIYNEQFF
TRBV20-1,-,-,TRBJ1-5,TGCAGTGCCCTGGGAGGGGTGAGCAATCAGCCCCAGCATTTT,CSALGGVSNQPQHF
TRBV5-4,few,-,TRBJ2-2,TGTGCCAGCAGCAAGAGAATGGACCTGGACACCGGGGAGCTGTTTTTT,CASSKRMDLDTGELFF
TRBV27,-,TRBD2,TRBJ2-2,TGTGCCAGCAGTTTAGTGGCGGGGGTCCCAAACACCGGGGAGCTGTTTTTT,CASSLVAGVPNTGELFF
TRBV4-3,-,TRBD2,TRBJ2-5,TGCGCCAGCAGCCAAGATTGGGCGGGGGTCCAAGAGACCCAGTACTTC,CASSQDWAGVQETQYF
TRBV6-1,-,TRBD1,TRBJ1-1,TGTGCCAGCATAGTGCAGGGGGGCACTGAAGCTTTCTTT,CASIVQGGTEAFF
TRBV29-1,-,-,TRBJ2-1,TGCAGCGTACCGGGACCCAATGAGCAGTTCTTC,CSVPGPNEQFF
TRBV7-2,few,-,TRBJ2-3,TGTGCCAGCACCCCTATCCCGGGCGCGGGAGATACGCAGTATTTT,CASTPIPGAGDTQYF
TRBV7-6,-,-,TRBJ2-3,TGTGTCAGCAGCTTAGGAGGGGCATCTAGCACAGATACGCAGTATTTT,CVSSLGGASSTDTQYF
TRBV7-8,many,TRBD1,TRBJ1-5,TGTGCCAGCAGCCAAGACAGGGGCACCAATCAGCCCCAGCATTTT,CASSQDRGTNQPQHF
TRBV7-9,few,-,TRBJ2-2,TGTGCCAGCAGCTTAGTCCGGAGGATACGGGACACCGGGGAGCTGTTTTTT,CASSLVRRIRDTGELFF
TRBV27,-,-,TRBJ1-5,TGTGCCAGCAGTTTTGGCAGTAGCAATCAGCCCCAGCATTTT,CASSFGSSNQPQHF
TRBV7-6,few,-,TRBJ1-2,TGTGCCAGCAGCATTGAGGGATTTAGTGGGATCTATGGCTACACCTTC,CASSIEGFSGIYGYTF
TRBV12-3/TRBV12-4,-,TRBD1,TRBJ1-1,TGTGCCAGCAGTTCCGACAGGGGGGACACTGAAGCTTTCTTT,CASSSDRGDTEAFF
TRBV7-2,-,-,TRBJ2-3,TGTGCCAGCAGCTCGTTACCTTCGCAGTATTTT,CASSSLPSQYF
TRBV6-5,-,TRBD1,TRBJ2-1,TGTGCCAGCAAGAATGACAGGGGGGAGTTCTTC,CASKNDRGEFF
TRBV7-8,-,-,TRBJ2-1,TGTGCCAGCAGCTTAGTTCGGCGGGGGCCAAAATACAATGAGCAGTTCTTC,CASSLVRRGPKYNEQFF